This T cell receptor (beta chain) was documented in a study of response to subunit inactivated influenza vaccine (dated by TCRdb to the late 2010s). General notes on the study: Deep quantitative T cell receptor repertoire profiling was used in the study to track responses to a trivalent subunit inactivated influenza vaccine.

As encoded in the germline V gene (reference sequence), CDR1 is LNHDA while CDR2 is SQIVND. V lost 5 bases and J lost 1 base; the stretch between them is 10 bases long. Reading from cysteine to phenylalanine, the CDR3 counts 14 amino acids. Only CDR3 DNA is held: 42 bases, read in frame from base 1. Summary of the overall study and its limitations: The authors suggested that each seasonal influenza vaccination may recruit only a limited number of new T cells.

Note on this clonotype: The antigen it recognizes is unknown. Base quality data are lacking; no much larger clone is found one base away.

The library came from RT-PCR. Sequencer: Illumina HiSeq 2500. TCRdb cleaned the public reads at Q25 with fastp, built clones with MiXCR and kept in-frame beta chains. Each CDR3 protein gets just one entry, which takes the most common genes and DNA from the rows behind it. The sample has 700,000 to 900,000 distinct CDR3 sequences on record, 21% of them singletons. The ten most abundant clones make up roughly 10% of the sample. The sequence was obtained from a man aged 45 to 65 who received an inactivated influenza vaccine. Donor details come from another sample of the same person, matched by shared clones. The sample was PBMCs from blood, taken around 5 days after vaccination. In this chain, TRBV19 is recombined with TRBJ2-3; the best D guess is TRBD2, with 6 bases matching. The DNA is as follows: TGTGCCAGTAGTCGGGACTTCCGCACAGATACGCAGTATTTT. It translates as CASSRDFRTDTQYF.